This T cell receptor (beta chain) was documented in a study of T cell changes during pregnancy in multiple sclerosis. Some clones are missing from TCRdb's copy, which holds only in-frame ones; the method was immunoSEQ multiplex PCR. The sample yields under 90,000 clones, nearly 95% seen once. The CDR3 contains 15 residues. V lost 9 bases to trimming and J lost 1 base; unmatched junction nucleotides: 4. Germline CDR1 is LNHDA and CDR2 is SQIVND (reference sequence). Sample: peripheral blood, taken in the second trimester of pregnancy. The source is a female donor in good health, enrolled as a control in a pregnancy study. This chain links TRBV19 with TRBJ2-1; 12 positions match TRBD2. The CDR3 bases are TGTGCCAGCAAGACTAGCGGGAGTTCCTACAATGAGCAGTTCTTC. It codes for CASKTSGSSYNEQFF.